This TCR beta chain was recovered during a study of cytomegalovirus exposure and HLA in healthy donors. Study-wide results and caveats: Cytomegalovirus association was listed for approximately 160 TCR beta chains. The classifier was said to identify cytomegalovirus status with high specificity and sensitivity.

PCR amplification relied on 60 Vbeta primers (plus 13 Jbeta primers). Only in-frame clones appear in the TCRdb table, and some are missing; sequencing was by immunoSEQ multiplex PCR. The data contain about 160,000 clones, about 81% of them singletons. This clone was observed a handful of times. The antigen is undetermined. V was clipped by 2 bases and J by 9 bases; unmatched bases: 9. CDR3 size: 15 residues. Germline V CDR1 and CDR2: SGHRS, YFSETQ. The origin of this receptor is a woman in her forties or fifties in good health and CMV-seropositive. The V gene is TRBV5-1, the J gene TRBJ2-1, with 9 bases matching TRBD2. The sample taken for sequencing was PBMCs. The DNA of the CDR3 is TGCGCCAGCAGCTTATTTGGCGGGGGGGCGGGTGAGCAGTTCTTC. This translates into CASSLFGGGAGEQFF. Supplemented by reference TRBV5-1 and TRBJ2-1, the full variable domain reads KAGVTQTPRYLIKTRGQQVTLSCSPISGHRSVSWYQQTPGQGLQFLFEYFSETQRNKGNFPGRFSGRQFSNSRSEMNVSTLELGDSALYLCASSLFGGGAGEQFFGPGTRLTVL.